This T cell receptor (beta chain) was sequenced for a study of breast tumors, draining lymph nodes, adjacent tissues. Study-wide results and caveats: Tumors had less TCR diversity than lymph nodes, more than nontumor tissue. Findings are consistent with lymph node origin and intratumoral expansion of most tumor T cells. The lymph node origin of tumor T cells was framed as consistent with a hypothesis, not demonstrated. Luminal-like breast cancer showed significantly higher tumor–nontumor repertoire similarity than basal-like.

Each CDR3 protein is one row after TCRdb ran MiXCR on the multiplex PCR reads. The sample records around 150,000 distinct CDR3 sequences, around a third being singletons. This CDR3 has 16 amino acids. The germline gives CDR1 SGHRS, CDR2 YFSETQ. V was pared by 3 bases and J by 4 bases, with 8 bases of the junction left unmatched. The lymph nodes were axillary draining lymph nodes from breast cancer patients. This clonotype was picked up many times. Its antigen is undetermined. The chain combines TRBV5-1 with TRBJ2-2; 8 bases are a match to TRBD1. This TCR was sampled from a female donor with breast cancer. Some clones in this sample may be carry-over from other donors' samples. Source material: axillary lymph node tissue. The CDR3 protein is CASSSAPGTGTGELFF. The DNA of the CDR3 is TGCGCCAGCAGCTCTGCCCCTGGGACAGGCACCGGGGAGCTGTTTTTT.